Listed below are T cell receptor beta chains from one sample, sequenced in a study of shared clonotypes between healthy human individuals. Assay: immunoSEQ multiplex PCR; the TCRdb copy retains only in-frame clones and omits some. Seen here are 1.6 million or so clones, roughly 97% observed once, and the top ten hold roughly 1.2%. Sequenced sample: naive CD4+ T cells sorted from blood. The receptors originated from a man in his thirties or forties in good health. Each CDR3 is given with its conserved first and last residue. The order of the fields is clone size, V gene, J gene, D gene, CDR3 DNA, CDR3 protein. The D gene is left open where the match is weak. Where a row states a size, it is once, few, many or the class of an expanded clone; other rows omit it.

size: .; V: TRBV28; J: TRBJ1-5; D: .; DNA: TGTGCCAGCACCACCCCCGGGCAGCCCCAGCATTTT; CDR3: CASTTPGQPQHF
size: .; V: TRBV28; J: TRBJ1-5; D: .; DNA: TGTGCCAGCACCCTTGGGGGGCTGATTAGCAATCAGCCCCAGCATTTT; CDR3: CASTLGGLISNQPQHF
size: .; V: TRBV5-1; J: TRBJ2-7; D: TRBD2; DNA: TGCGCCAGCAGCTGGGAACCCACCGGGACTACTTTGGACGAGCAGTACTTC; CDR3: CASSWEPTGTTLDEQYF
size: .; V: TRBV5-1; J: TRBJ2-2; D: .; DNA: TGCGCCAGCATCTCCGTGGCGGGCACCGGGGAGCTGTTTTTT; CDR3: CASISVAGTGELFF
size: .; V: TRBV5-4; J: TRBJ2-5; D: .; DNA: TGTGCCAGCAGCTTGGAGGGGTACCAAGAGACCCAGTACTTC; CDR3: CASSLEGYQETQYF
size: .; V: TRBV30; J: TRBJ2-7; D: .; DNA: TGTGCCTGGAGTGTTGGCGGGAACTACGAGCAGTACTTC; CDR3: CAWSVGGNYEQYF
size: .; V: TRBV7-8; J: TRBJ2-1; D: .; DNA: TGTGCCAGCAGCTTAGACCGGAACAATGAGCAGTTCTTC; CDR3: CASSLDRNNEQFF
size: .; V: TRBV19; J: TRBJ1-1; D: .; DNA: TGTGCCAGTAGCCCACAGGGTTTTAGGACTGAAGCTTTCTTT; CDR3: CASSPQGFRTEAFF
size: .; V: TRBV10-3; J: TRBJ1-1; D: .; DNA: TGTGCCATCAGTGAGCAGGGCCTGAACACTGAAGCTTTCTTT; CDR3: CAISEQGLNTEAFF
size: .; V: TRBV18; J: TRBJ1-3; D: TRBD1; DNA: TGTGCCAGCTCACCACTCGGGACAGGGCCTGTGGGAAACACCATATATTTT; CDR3: CASSPLGTGPVGNTIYF
size: .; V: TRBV20-1; J: TRBJ2-7; D: .; DNA: TGCAGTGCCTCGGACACCTACGAGCAGTACTTC; CDR3: CSASDTYEQYF
size: .; V: TRBV29-1; J: TRBJ1-5; D: .; DNA: TGCAGCGTCGTGGTAGATGCGGGCAATCAGCCCCAGCATTTT; CDR3: CSVVVDAGNQPQHF
size: .; V: TRBV11-2; J: TRBJ2-7; D: TRBD2; DNA: TGTGCCAGCAGCAGGGGACTAGCGGGAGTCGAGCAGTACTTC; CDR3: CASSRGLAGVEQYF
size: .; V: TRBV15; J: TRBJ2-6; D: TRBD1; DNA: TGTGCCACCAGCAGACAAACAGGGGTCGGGGCCAACGTCCTGACTTTC; CDR3: CATSRQTGVGANVLTF
size: .; V: TRBV4-3; J: TRBJ2-2; D: .; DNA: TGCGCCAGCAGCCCATACGAACAGGGTATCGACACCGGGGAGCTGTTTTTT; CDR3: CASSPYEQGIDTGELFF
size: .; V: TRBV30; J: TRBJ1-5; D: .; DNA: TGTGCCTGGAGTGAAGGGGTAGAACAGCCCCAGCATTTT; CDR3: CAWSEGVEQPQHF
size: .; V: TRBV7-3; J: TRBJ2-5; D: .; DNA: TGTGCCAGCAGCCCGGTTGAAACCCAGTACTTC; CDR3: CASSPVETQYF
size: .; V: TRBV7-2; J: TRBJ1-5; D: .; DNA: TGTGCCAGCAGCTTAGGACAGGCTAATCAGCCCCAGCATTTT; CDR3: CASSLGQANQPQHF
size: .; V: TRBV28; J: TRBJ2-6; D: .; DNA: TGTGCCAGCAGTTTGTGGAGCTCTGGGGCCAACGTCCTGACTTTC; CDR3: CASSLWSSGANVLTF
size: .; V: TRBV5-1; J: TRBJ2-7; D: TRBD2; DNA: TGCGCCAGCAGCTTGCTACTAGCGGGAGGGCCTCGAAGCGGCGAGCAGTACTTC; CDR3: CASSLLLAGGPRSGEQYF
size: once; V: TRBV7-2; J: TRBJ2-7; D: .; DNA: TGTGCCAGCAGCCTCAGTTACGAGCAGTACTTC; CDR3: CASSLSYEQYF